The entry below gives a single TCR beta chain sequence along with its context. These data belong to a study of CXCR3-negative and CXCR3-positive naive CD8 T cells. Germline V gene data show CDR1 as SGHRS and CDR2 as YFSETQ. CDR3 size: 16 residues. Using triplicate sorts, approximately 300,000 cells were collected each time from every CD8+ T cell subset. The authors prepared UMI-labeled TRB cDNA libraries by 5' RACE. With the 5' RACE reads reprocessed, TCRdb shows one record per CDR3 protein and no DNA. The sample shows about 9,100 distinct CDR3 sequences, and 1% sits with its ten largest clones. Sequencing used naive CXCR3- CD8+ T cells from blood. As for subset: CD45RO-CCR7+CD27+CD95- naive CD8+ T cells lacking CXCR3 (TNR3-). The rearrangement joins TRBV5-1 to TRBJ2-1; no DNA is available, so the TRBD2 call from TCRdb remains unchecked. This sequence originates from a human donor in good health. Some clones in this sample may be carry-over from other donors' samples. This CDR3 reads CASSRSRGTSYNEQFF.